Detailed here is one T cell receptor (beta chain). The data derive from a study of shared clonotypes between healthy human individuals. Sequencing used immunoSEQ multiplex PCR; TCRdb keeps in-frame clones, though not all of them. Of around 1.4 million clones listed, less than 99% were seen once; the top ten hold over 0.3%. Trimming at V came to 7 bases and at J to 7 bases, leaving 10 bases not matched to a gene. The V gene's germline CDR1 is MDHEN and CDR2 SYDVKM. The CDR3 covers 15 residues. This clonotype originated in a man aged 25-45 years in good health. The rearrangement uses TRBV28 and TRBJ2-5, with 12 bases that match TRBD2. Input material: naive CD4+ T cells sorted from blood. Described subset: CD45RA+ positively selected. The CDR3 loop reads CASTLSTSGRVTQYF. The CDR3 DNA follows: TGTGCCAGCACTCTCTCGACTAGCGGGAGAGTGACCCAGTACTTC.